What follows are 23 T cell receptor beta chains derived from one specimen sequenced in a study of T cells in Graves' hyperthyroidism and ophthalmopathy. What was amplified from RNA transcripts were TCR beta CDR3 regions. HTBI primers were employed in a first-round RT-PCR of the TCR CDR3. TCRdb independently ran MiXCR on the multiplex PCR reads; one entry per CDR3 protein. The sample has 280,000 or so distinct CDR3 sequences, under 30% seen once; the top ten hold about a quarter. Material: blood. All receptors derive from a man in his forties with Graves' hyperthyroidism that later progressed to Graves' ophthalmopathy.

This clonotype has a count of ten or more. The chain combines TRBV9 with TRBJ1-1; no firm D call. Germline V CDR1 and CDR2: SGDLS, YYNGEE. Deletions cut 4 bases from V and 4 bases from J, with 20 bases between. CDR3 size: 16 residues. CDR3 DNA sequence: TGTGCCAGCAGCAAACGCTCGGGCCAGTGGGGCACTGAAGCTTTCTTT. This sequence encodes CASSKRSGQWGTEAFF.

This chain joins TRBV7-6 and TRBJ1-1; perhaps TRBD1 as D (5 bases). V was pared by 0 bases and J by 6 bases, with 14 bases between. Germline V CDR1 and CDR2: SGHVS, FNYEAQ. The CDR3 totals 15 residues. CDR3 in DNA: TGTGCCAGCAGCTTAGCGGGACCCGGGGCCGCTGAAGCTTTCTTT. As protein: CASSLAGPGAAEAFF.

V is TRBV6-5 and J is TRBJ1-2; 9 nucleotides line up with TRBD1. Germline CDR1 MNHEY, CDR2 SVGAGI. Trimming cost V 0 bases and J 5 bases; bases outside gene matches: 4. This CDR3 is built from 15 residues. CDR3 coding DNA: TGTGCCAGCAGTTACTCGAAACAGGGGGCATATGGCTACACCTTC. This sequence encodes CASSYSKQGAYGYTF.

The chain employs TRBV20-1 and TRBJ2-7; the match to TRBD1 covers 7 bases. CDR1 is DFQATT, CDR2 SNEGSKA, per germline (reference sequence). Germline trimming cut 6 bases from V and 1 base from J; bases unmatched to any gene: 6. CDR3 length equals 13 residues. CDR3 protein: CSAIKQGSYEQYF. CDR3 DNA: TGCAGTGCCATAAAACAGGGGTCCTACGAGCAGTACTTC.

This clonotype was picked up many times. The chain links TRBV12-3 or TRBV12-4 to TRBJ1-1; possible D gene TRBD1, 6 bases. The CDR3 has 15 residues. V lost 3 bases and J lost 4, with 15 bases in between. The CDR3 DNA follows: TGTGCCAGCAGTTTGCGGGGGGCGGGGACCACTGAAGCTTTCTTT. Translation gives CASSLRGAGTTEAFF.

This clonotype was recorded many times. The chain carries TRBV13 and TRBJ1-2; D is unclear. V was clipped by 4 bases and J by 2 bases, with 14 bases between them. The germline V gene encodes CDR1 PRHDT and CDR2 FYEKMQ (reference sequence). The CDR3 loop spans 15 amino acids. The CDR3 DNA reads as TGTGCCAGCAGCTATCGCCGAGGACTGAACTATGGCTACACCTTC. Its protein product is CASSYRRGLNYGYTF.

This clonotype was counted many times. The chain is built from TRBV30 and TRBJ1-6; D gene uncertain. There are 17 residues in the CDR3. With 0 bases removed from V and 7 bases from J, the gap between germline ends came to 19 bases. The germline CDR1 and CDR2 sequences are GTSNPN and SVGIG (reference sequence). The CDR3: CAWSVFGGGGSNSPLHF. The CDR3, as DNA: TGTGCCTGGAGTGTTTTTGGCGGCGGCGGCTCGAATTCACCCCTCCACTTT. Filled out from reference TRBV30 and TRBJ1-6, the complete variable domain reads SQTIHQWPATLVQPVGSPLSLECTVEGTSNPNLYWYRQAAGRGLQLLFYSVGIGQISSEVPQNLSASRPQDRQFILSSKKLLLSDSGFYLCAWSVFGGGGSNSPLHFGNGTRLTVT.

In this sample, this clonotype turned up many times. This chain joins TRBV7-8 and TRBJ2-5; 15 bases line up with TRBD2. CDR3 length: 21 amino acids. V gave up 0 bases and J gave up 2 bases; unmatched junction bases: 13. Germline CDR1 SGHVS, CDR2 FQNEAQ. The CDR3 is CASSLASPAGLAGGTQETQYF. The CDR3 nucleotides are TGTGCCAGCAGCTTAGCCTCCCCCGCTGGACTAGCGGGAGGGACACAAGAGACCCAGTACTTC.

V gene TRBV18 combines with J gene TRBJ1-1, with unresolved D. Germline CDR1 and CDR2: KGHSH and LQKENI. V was shortened by 1 base and J by 1 base, with 10 bases between the two germline ends. The CDR3 is 15 residues long. As DNA, the CDR3 is TGTGCCAGCTCACCACGAAAGGGTGCGAACACTGAAGCTTTCTTT. The encoded protein is CASSPRKGANTEAFF.

The gene calls are TRBV11-2 and TRBJ2-7; the D gene is possibly TRBD2 (6 bases). Trimming removed 5 bases from V and 3 bases from J, with 14 bases in between. The CDR3 is made up of 14 amino acids. In germline, CDR1 is SGHAT, CDR2 FQNNGV. CDR3 residues: CASSTDAGRYEQYF. The CDR3 DNA reads TGTGCCAGCAGCACCGACGCGGGACGCTACGAGCAGTACTTC.

At least ten counts were recorded for this clonotype. This chain connects TRBV29-1 to TRBJ1-1, with TRBD1 as a possible D gene (5 bases). The germline CDR1 and CDR2 sequences are SQVTM and ANQGSEA. With 4 bases removed from V and 0 bases from J, the gap between germline ends came to 12 bases. This CDR3 contains 14 residues. The CDR3 region is CSVGREMVNTEAFF. The CDR3 coding sequence is TGCAGCGTTGGCAGGGAAATGGTGAACACTGAAGCTTTCTTT.

This clonotype was detected ten times or more. This sequence joins TRBV2 and TRBJ1-2; perhaps TRBD1 as D (5 bases). The length of the CDR3 is 12 residues. Germline V gives CDR1 SNHLY, CDR2 FYNNEI. V dropped 10 bases and J dropped 5 bases, with 14 bases sitting between them. Here the CDR3 reads CATRFGGYGYTF. As DNA, the CDR3 is TGTGCCACCCGCTTCGGGGGGTATGGCTACACCTTC.

This clonotype was seen at least ten times. V is TRBV2 and J is TRBJ2-2, with 8 bases lining up with TRBD2. Germline V CDR1 and CDR2: SNHLY, FYNNEI. This CDR3 is 13 amino acids long. J was trimmed by 6 bases and V by 10 bases; bases with no gene match: 7. CDR3: CATTGTRAGELFF. The CDR3 DNA is TGTGCCACCACCGGGACTAGAGCCGGGGAGCTGTTTTTT.

At least ten counts were recorded for this clonotype. This sequence joins TRBV12-3 or TRBV12-4 and TRBJ1-1; D may be TRBD1 (6 bases). This CDR3 region has 14 residues. The V gene lost 3 bases and the J gene lost 4 bases, with 12 bases spanning the gap. The CDR3 here is CASSLREGGTEAFF. The CDR3 nucleotides are TGTGCCAGCAGTTTGAGGGAAGGGGGCACTGAAGCTTTCTTT.

The rearrangement joins TRBV7-3 to TRBJ2-5, with 7 bases lining up with TRBD2. Germline loops: CDR1 SGHTA, CDR2 FQGTGA. With V trimmed by 3 bases and J by 2 bases, 9 bases remained unmatched. The CDR3 spans 16 residues. The CDR3 DNA is TGTGCCAGCAGCTTGCGACCCGGGGGAGGGCAAGAGACCCAGTACTTC. Its translation: CASSLRPGGGQETQYF.

This clonotype was found many times. The chain employs TRBV12-3 or TRBV12-4 and TRBJ1-3, with a weak D call TRBD1 (5 bases). Trimming stripped 5 bases from V and 1 base from J, with 12 bases between. The CDR3 runs 15 residues. DNA for the CDR3: TGTGCCAGCAGTCCCACAGGACCATCTGGAAACACCATATATTTT. The encoded protein is CASSPTGPSGNTIYF.

V gene TRBV2 combines with J gene TRBJ2-7; 13 bases are shared with TRBD2. The CDR3 consists of 14 residues. The germline V gene has CDR1 SNHLY and CDR2 FYNNEI. V dropped 8 bases and J dropped 5; count of bases not matched to a gene: 6. The CDR3 is CASGGLAGMDEQYF. The CDR3 DNA reads TGTGCCAGCGGGGGACTAGCGGGAATGGACGAGCAGTACTTC. The entire variable domain, with the rest obtained from reference TRBV2 and TRBJ2-7, is as follows: EPEVTQTPSHQVTQMGQEVILRCVPISNHLYFYWYRQILGQKVEFLVSFYNNEISEKSEIFDDQFSVERPDGSNFTLKIRSTKLEDSAMYFCASGGLAGMDEQYFGPGTRLTVT.

V usage is TRBV7-2 and J usage is TRBJ1-2, with D unresolved. Germline V gives CDR1 SGHTA, CDR2 FQGNSA. Trimming cost V 0 bases and J 4 bases, with 9 bases left between them. The CDR3 is made up of 14 amino acids. The CDR3: CASSLAFQAYGYTF. In DNA, the CDR3 is TGTGCCAGCAGCTTAGCTTTCCAGGCCTATGGCTACACCTTC.

This clonotype was observed many times. The CDR3 loop is CASSLEGVTEAFF. Here the CDR3 DNA reads TGCGCCAGCAGCTTGGAAGGGGTGACTGAAGCTTTCTTT. The chain uses TRBV5-1 and TRBJ1-1; possibly TRBD1 for D (5 bases). Per the germline V gene, CDR1 is SGHRS and CDR2 is YFSETQ. V lost 0 bases and J lost 5, with 8 bases in between. This CDR3 is built from 13 residues. Full variable domain (outside the CDR3, taken from reference TRBV5-1 and TRBJ1-1): KAGVTQTPRYLIKTRGQQVTLSCSPISGHRSVSWYQQTPGQGLQFLFEYFSETQRNKGNFPGRFSGRQFSNSRSEMNVSTLELGDSALYLCASSLEGVTEAFFGQGTRLTVV.

This clonotype was counted many times. This chain links TRBV3-1 with TRBJ2-2, with D perhaps being TRBD1 or TRBD2 (5 bases each). The CDR3 is 14 amino acids. Trimming shortened V by 9 bases and J by 3 bases, and 14 bases separated the two germline ends. Per the germline V gene, CDR1 is LGHDT and CDR2 is YNNKEL (reference sequence). CDR3 nucleotide sequence: TGTGCCAGTAGACCGGGACCAGACACCGGGGAGCTGTTTTTT. It translates to CASRPGPDTGELFF.

The chain uses TRBV28 and TRBJ1-1; D is ambiguous. Trimming took off 4 bases at V and 3 bases at J, with 9 bases between the two ends. Germline V CDR1 and CDR2: MDHEN, SYDVKM. The CDR3 extends over 13 amino acids. CDR3 bases: TGTGCCAGCAGTTCGGGCCCCGACACTGAAGCTTTCTTT. Its protein is CASSSGPDTEAFF.

This clonotype was observed many times. The CDR3 nucleotides are TGTGCCAGCAGTTTCTCTAGCTCCATCAGGACCCAGTACTTC. It is translated as CASSFSSSIRTQYF. This sequence joins TRBV27 and TRBJ2-5; a weak D match, TRBD2 (5 bases). The V gene lost 3 bases and the J gene lost 7 bases, with 15 bases spanning the gap. This CDR3 spans 14 amino acids. In germline, CDR1 is MNHEY, CDR2 SMNVEV (reference sequence).

This clonotype was observed at least ten times. The rearrangement links TRBV20-1 to TRBJ1-1; tentatively, D is TRBD1 (5 bases). V lost 6 bases to trimming and J lost 1 base, with 12 bases between them. CDR3 length equals 13 residues. From germline, CDR1 is DFQATT and CDR2 SNEGSKA (reference sequence). DNA for the CDR3: TGCAGTGCAGATAGACAGCCGAACACTGAAGCTTTCTTT. Translated: CSADRQPNTEAFF.